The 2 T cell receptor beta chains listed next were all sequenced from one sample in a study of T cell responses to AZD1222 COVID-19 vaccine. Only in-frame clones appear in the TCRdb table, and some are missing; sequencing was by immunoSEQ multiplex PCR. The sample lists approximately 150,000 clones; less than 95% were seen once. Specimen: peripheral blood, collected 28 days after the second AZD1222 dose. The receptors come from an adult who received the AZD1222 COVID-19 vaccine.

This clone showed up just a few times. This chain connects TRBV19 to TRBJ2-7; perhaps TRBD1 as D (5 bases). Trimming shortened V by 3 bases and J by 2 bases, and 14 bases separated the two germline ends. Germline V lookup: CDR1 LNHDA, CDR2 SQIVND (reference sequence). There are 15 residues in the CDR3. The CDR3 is CASSMLGQGPYEQYF. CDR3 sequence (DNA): TGTGCCAGTAGTATGCTTGGGCAGGGCCCCTACGAGCAGTACTTC.

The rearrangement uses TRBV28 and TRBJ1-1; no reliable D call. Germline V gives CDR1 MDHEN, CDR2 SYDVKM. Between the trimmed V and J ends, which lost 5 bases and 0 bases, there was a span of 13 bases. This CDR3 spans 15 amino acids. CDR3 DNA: TGTGCCAGCAGTCCTGCGACTCTTATGAACACTGAAGCTTTCTTT. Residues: CASSPATLMNTEAFF.